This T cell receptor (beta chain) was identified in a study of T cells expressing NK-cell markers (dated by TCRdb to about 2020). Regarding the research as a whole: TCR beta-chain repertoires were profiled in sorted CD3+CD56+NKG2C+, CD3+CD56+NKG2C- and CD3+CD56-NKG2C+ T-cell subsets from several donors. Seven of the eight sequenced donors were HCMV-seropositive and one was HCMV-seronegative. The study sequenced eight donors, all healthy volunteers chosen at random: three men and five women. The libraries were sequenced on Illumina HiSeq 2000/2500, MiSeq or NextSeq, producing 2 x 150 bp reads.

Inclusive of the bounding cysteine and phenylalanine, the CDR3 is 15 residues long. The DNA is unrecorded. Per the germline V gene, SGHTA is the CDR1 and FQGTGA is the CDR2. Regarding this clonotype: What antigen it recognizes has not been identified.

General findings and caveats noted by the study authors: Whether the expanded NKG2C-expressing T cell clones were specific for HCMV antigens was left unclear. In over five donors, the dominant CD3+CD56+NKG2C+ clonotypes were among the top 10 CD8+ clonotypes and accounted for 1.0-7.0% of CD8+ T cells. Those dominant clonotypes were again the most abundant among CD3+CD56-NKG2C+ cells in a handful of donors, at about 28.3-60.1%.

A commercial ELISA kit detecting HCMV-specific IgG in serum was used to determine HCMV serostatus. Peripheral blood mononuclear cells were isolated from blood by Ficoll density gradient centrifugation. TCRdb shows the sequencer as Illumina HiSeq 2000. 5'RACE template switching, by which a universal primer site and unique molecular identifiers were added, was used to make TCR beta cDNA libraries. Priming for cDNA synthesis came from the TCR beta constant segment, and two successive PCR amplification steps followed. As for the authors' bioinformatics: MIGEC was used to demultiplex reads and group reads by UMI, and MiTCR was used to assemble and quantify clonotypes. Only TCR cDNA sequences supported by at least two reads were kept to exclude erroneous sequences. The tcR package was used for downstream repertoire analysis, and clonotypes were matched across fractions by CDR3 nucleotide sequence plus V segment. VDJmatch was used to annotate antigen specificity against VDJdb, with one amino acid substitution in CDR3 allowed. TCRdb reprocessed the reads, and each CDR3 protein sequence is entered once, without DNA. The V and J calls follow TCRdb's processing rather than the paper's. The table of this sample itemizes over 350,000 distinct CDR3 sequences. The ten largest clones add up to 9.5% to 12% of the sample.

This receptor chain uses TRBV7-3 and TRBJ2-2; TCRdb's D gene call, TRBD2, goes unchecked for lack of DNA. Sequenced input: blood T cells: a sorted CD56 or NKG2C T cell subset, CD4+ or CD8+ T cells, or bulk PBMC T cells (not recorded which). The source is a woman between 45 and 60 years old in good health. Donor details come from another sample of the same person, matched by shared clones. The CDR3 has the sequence CASSSTSSGTGELFF.